Each of the 9 T cell receptor beta chains below was sequenced from the same sample in a study of cytotoxic CD8 clonotypes in ibrutinib-treated CLL. Measured with immunoSEQ multiplex PCR; TCRdb has only the in-frame clones, and not every one. The sample has around 330,000 clones, about 61% seen once. The sequencing here drew on PBMCs, taken after 36 months of ibrutinib treatment. The receptors were gathered from a human donor with chronic lymphocytic leukemia.

This sequence joins TRBV7-9 and TRBJ2-7; D uncertain. The germline gives CDR1 SEHNR, CDR2 FQNEAQ (reference sequence). Trimming stripped 1 base from V and 0 bases from J, with 10 bases between. The CDR3 covers 15 residues. The CDR3 is CASSLDPGNSYEQYF. The CDR3 coding sequence is TGTGCCAGCAGCTTAGATCCCGGCAACTCCTACGAGCAGTACTTC.

The CDR3 DNA is TGTGCCAGCAGCTTATCAGGGGATGGTCAGCCCCAGCATTTT. Its protein is CASSLSGDGQPQHF. The gene calls are TRBV7-9 and TRBJ1-5; D may be TRBD1 (6 bases). Trimming cost V 2 bases and J 6 bases, with 11 bases left between them. Germline-derived CDR1 and CDR2 are SEHNR and FQNEAQ (reference sequence). The CDR3 totals 14 residues.

The chain joins TRBV5-4 to TRBJ2-1; perhaps D is TRBD1 or TRBD2 (5 bases each). The germline V and J ends were trimmed by 4 bases and 6 bases, with 11 bases remaining between them. The CDR3 spans 13 residues. The germline CDR1 and CDR2 sequences are SGHNT and YYREEE (reference sequence). CDR3 sequence: CASSPGTANEQFF. The CDR3 bases are TGTGCCAGCAGCCCAGGGACCGCCAATGAGCAGTTCTTC.

This chain joins TRBV4-1 and TRBJ2-3; 11 bases map to TRBD2. After removal of 5 bases from V and 5 bases from J, the junction contained 9 bases not matched to a gene. CDR1 and CDR2 (germline): MGHRA, YSYEKL. The CDR3 contains 16 residues. The CDR3 region has the DNA TGCGCCAGCAGCGAGGGTAGCGGGGGGGCCAGAGATACGCAGTATTTT. The encoded protein is CASSEGSGGARDTQYF.

The CDR3 DNA is TGTGCCAGCAGCTCCGGGACAGCCGGATACGAGCAGTACTTC. Translation gives CASSSGTAGYEQYF. The V call is TRBV11-2, the J call TRBJ2-7, with 7 bases that match TRBD1. Germline V gene lookup returns CDR1 SGHAT and CDR2 FQNNGV. The CDR3 runs 14 residues. The ends lost 4 bases at V and 4 bases at J; junction bases unmatched: 7.

This sequence joins TRBV15 and TRBJ1-6; D not certain. This CDR3 has 13 residues. V gave up 5 bases and J gave up 3 bases, with 5 bases separating them. Germline lookup yields CDR1 LNHNV and CDR2 YYDKDF (reference sequence). The CDR3: CATSGVYNSPLHF. For the CDR3, the DNA is TGTGCCACCAGCGGCGTCTATAATTCACCCCTCCACTTT.

The chain couples TRBV10-3 to TRBJ1-2; D is possibly TRBD1 (6 bases). The germline CDR1 and CDR2 sequences are ENHRY and SYGVKD. The V gene lost 6 bases and the J gene lost 8 bases, with 19 bases spanning the gap. This CDR3 spans 14 amino acids. CDR3 in amino acids: CAISLTIGGRGYTF. The CDR3 nucleotides read TGTGCCATCAGCCTGACCATTGGGGGCAGGGGCTACACCTTC.

Details on this clone: Other nucleotide sequences from this sample produce the same CDR3. The rearrangement links TRBV29-1 to TRBJ1-5; no firm D call. The V end was cut by 4 bases, the J end by 0 bases, with 4 bases between. Germline CDR1 reads SQVTM; CDR2 reads ANQGSEA. The CDR3 is 12 amino acids. The CDR3 coding sequence is TGCAGCGTTGGGGGTAGCAATCAGCCCCAGCATTTT. This translates into CSVGGSNQPQHF.

This chain connects TRBV7-2 to TRBJ2-7, with 8 bases identical to TRBD2. Germline trimming cut 2 bases from V and 7 bases from J; bases unmatched to any gene: 13. From germline, CDR1 is SGHTA and CDR2 FQGNSA. The CDR3 sequence is 16 residues long. The CDR3 DNA sequence: TGTGCCAGCAGCTTAAGCGGGAGACCGCCGGGTAGGGAGCAGTACTTC. Translation gives CASSLSGRPPGREQYF.